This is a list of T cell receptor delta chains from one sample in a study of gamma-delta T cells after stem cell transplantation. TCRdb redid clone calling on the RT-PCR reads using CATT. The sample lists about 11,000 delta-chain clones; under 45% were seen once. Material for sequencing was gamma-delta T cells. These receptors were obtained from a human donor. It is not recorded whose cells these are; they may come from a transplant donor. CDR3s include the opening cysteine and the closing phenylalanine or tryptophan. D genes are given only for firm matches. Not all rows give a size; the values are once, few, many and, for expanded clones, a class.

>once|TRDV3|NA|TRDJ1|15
CASIPGDKLTYTLIF
TGTGCCTCCATACCGGGTGATAAGCTCACCTATACACTCATCTTT
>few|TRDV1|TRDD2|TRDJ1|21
CALGNLPTHPTYWGLLDKLIF
TGTGCTCTTGGGAACCTTCCTACACACCCTACTTACTGGGGCCTGTTGGATAAACTCATCTTT
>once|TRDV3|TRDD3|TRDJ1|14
CAFALGIIPDKLIF
TGTGCCTTTGCTTTGGGGATAATTCCCGATAAACTCATCTTT
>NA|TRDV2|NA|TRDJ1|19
CACDTKPVQVDTGADNLIF
TGTGCCTGTGACACCAAGCCGGTCCAGGTGGATACTGGAGCCGATAACCTCATCTTT
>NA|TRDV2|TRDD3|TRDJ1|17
CACDTITGGYGADKLIF
TGTGCCTGTGACACCATCACTGGGGGATATGGGGCCGATAAACTCATCTTT
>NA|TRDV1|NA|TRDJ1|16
CASGEGRPRYADKLIF
TGTGCTAGTGGGGAAGGGCGCCCGCGATACGCCGATAAACTCATCTTT
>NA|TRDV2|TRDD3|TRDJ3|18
CACDTYWGRSSYTRQMFF
TGTGCCTGTGACACCTACTGGGGGCGCTCCTCGTACACCCGACAGATGTTTTTC
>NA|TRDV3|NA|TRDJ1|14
CASKTVLGDDKLIF
TGTGCCTCCAAAACCGTCCTTGGGGACGATAAACTCATCTTT
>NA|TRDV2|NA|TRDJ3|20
CACDTPVLIVTTWDTRQMFF
TGTGCCTGTGACACTCCCGTACTCATCGTTACTACCTGGGACACCCGACAGATGTTTTTC
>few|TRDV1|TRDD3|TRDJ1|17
CALGELRDWGFTDKLIF
TGTGCTCTTGGGGAACTCCGTGACTGGGGGTTCACCGATAAACTCATCTTT
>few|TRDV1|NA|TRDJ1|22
CALGELLLYFPHDWMYTDKLIF
TGTGCTCTTGGGGAACTTCTTTTATACTTCCCACACGACTGGATGTACACCGATAAACTCATCTTT
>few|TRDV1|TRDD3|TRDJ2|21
CALGELGSRTGGRFLTAQLFF
TGTGCTCTTGGGGAACTGGGTTCGCGTACTGGGGGACGTTTTTTGACAGCACAACTCTTCTTT
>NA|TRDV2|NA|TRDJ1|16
CACETPRGADSDKLIF
TGTGCCTGTGAGACTCCACGGGGGGCCGATAGCGATAAACTCATCTTT
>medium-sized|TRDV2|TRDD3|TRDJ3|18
CACDTVLGDSWDTRQMFF
TGTGCCTGTGACACCGTCTTGGGGGACTCCTGGGACACCCGACAGATGTTTTTC
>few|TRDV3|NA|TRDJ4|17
CAFNRKASSHRARPPIF
TGTGCCTTTAATCGTAAGGCTTCCTCCCATCGGGCCAGACCCCCGATCTTT
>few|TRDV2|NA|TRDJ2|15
CACDPLLSLTAQLFF
TGTGCCTGTGATCCACTCCTCTCTTTGACAGCACAACTCTTCTTT
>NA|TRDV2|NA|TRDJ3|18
CACDTWGSRSWYTRQMFF
TGTGCCTGTGACACCTGGGGCTCTCGCTCCTGGTACACCCGACAGATGTTTTTC
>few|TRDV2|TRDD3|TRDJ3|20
CACDRLLGAASSWDTRQMFF
TGTGCCTGTGACCGCTTACTGGGGGCTGCAAGCTCCTGGGACACCCGACAGATGTTTTTC
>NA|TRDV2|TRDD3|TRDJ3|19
CACDTYWGIPSLDTRQMFF
TGTGCCTGTGACACCTACTGGGGGATACCTTCCTTGGACACCCGACAGATGTTTTTC
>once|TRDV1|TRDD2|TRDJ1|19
CAIGERTPSYDTGEGQLIF
TGTGCTATTGGGGAGCGAACGCCTTCCTACGATACTGGGGAGGGACAACTCATCTTT
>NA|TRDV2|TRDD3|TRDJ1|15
CACDTEGGYADKLIF
TGTGCCTGTGACACCGAGGGGGGATACGCCGATAAACTCATCTTT
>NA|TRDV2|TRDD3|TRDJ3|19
CACDSLGDHSSWDTRQMFF
TGTGCCTGTGACAGTCTGGGGGATCATAGCTCCTGGGACACCCGACAGATGTTCTTC
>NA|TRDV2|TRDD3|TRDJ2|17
CACDRLGDKNLTAQLFF
TGTGCCTGTGACAGACTGGGGGATAAAAATTTGACAGCACAACTCTTCTTT
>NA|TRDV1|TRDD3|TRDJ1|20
CALGKGMVPGGYGSSDKLIF
TGTGCTCTTGGGAAGGGTATGGTACCTGGCGGATACGGGTCGTCCGATAAACTCATCTTT
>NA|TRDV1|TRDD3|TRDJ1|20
CALGVPFPILLGDYADKLIF
TGTGCTCTTGGGGTCCCCTTTCCTATTTTACTGGGGGATTACGCCGATAAACTCATCTTT
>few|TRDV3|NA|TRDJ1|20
CAFNRPPYVDGEEYTDKLIF
TGTGCCTTTAATCGCCCACCATACGTGGATGGGGAAGAGTACACCGATAAACTCATCTTT
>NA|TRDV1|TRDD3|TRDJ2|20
CALGPHEGRGIQALTAQLFF
TGTGCTCTTGGCCCCCATGAGGGCCGGGGGATACAGGCTTTGACAGCACAACTCTTCTTT
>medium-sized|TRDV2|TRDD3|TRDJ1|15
CACVWGKPYTDKLIF
TGTGCCTGTGTCTGGGGGAAGCCGTACACCGATAAACTCATCTTT
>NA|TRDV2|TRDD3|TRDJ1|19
CACDTEGGIPGSYTDKLIF
TGTGCCTGTGACACCGAGGGGGGGATACCGGGCTCGTACACCGATAAACTCATCTTT
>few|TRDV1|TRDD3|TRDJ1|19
CALFFPVALGDVGTDKLIF
TGTGCTCTGTTCTTCCCGGTGGCACTGGGGGATGTAGGCACCGATAAACTCATCTTT
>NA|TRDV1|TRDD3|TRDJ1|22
CALGAGPSILGISLLYTDKLIF
TGTGCTCTTGGGGCTGGGCCTTCAATACTGGGGATATCCCTCCTTTACACCGATAAACTCATCTTT
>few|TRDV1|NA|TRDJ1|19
CALGPQRLLGAVPTDKLIF
TGTGCTCTTGGGCCTCAAAGGCTTCTCGGGGCCGTCCCCACCGATAAACTCATCTTT
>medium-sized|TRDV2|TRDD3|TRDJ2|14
CACDLLGRTAQLFF
TGTGCCTGTGACCTACTGGGGAGAACAGCACAACTCTTCTTT
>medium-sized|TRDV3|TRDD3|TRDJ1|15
CAFGWGIRYTDKLIF
TGTGCCTTTGGGTGGGGGATTCGGTACACCGATAAACTCATCTTT
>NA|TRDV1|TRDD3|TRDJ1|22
CALGEGERLPLGDTLYTDKLIF
TGTGCTCTTGGGGAAGGTGAACGTCTTCCACTGGGGGATACGCTGTACACCGATAAACTCATCTTT